A selection of T cell receptor beta chains follows, all from one sample in a study of T cell repertoires in cytomegalovirus infection. TCRdb reanalysed the reads using MiXCR and keeps one entry per CDR3 protein. The sample contains 200,000 or so distinct CDR3 sequences, roughly 27% of which appear only once. Sequencing was done on a sample of PBMCs. All receptors come from a human donor in good health (CMV status not recorded). Some clones in this sample may be carry-over from other donors' samples. Both conserved end residues are part of each CDR3. Each record gives: clone size, D gene, V gene, J gene, CDR3 DNA, CDR3 protein. D genes are given only for firm matches. Where a row states a size, it is once, few, many or the class of an expanded clone; other rows omit it.

clone size: many; D gene: TRBD1; V gene: TRBV12-3/TRBV12-4; J gene: TRBJ1-1; CDR3 DNA: TGTGCCAGCAGTTTACGGACAGGGGGCTTCACTGAAGCTTTCTTT; CDR3 protein: CASSLRTGGFTEAFF
clone size: few; D gene: TRBD2; V gene: TRBV6-2/TRBV6-3; J gene: TRBJ2-3; CDR3 DNA: TGTGCCAGCAGGGTCGGGGGGAGCACAGATACGCAGTATTTT; CDR3 protein: CASRVGGSTDTQYF
clone size: few; D gene: .; V gene: TRBV29-1; J gene: TRBJ1-1; CDR3 DNA: TGCAGCTTCGGGGGGGCCAACACTGAAGCTTTCTTT; CDR3 protein: CSFGGANTEAFF
clone size: .; D gene: .; V gene: TRBV29-1; J gene: TRBJ1-2; CDR3 DNA: TGCAGCGTTGAGGCGGGGAACTATGGCTACACCTTC; CDR3 protein: CSVEAGNYGYTF
clone size: .; D gene: .; V gene: TRBV29-1; J gene: TRBJ1-1; CDR3 DNA: TGCAGCGTTTATATGGACACTGAAGCTTTCTTT; CDR3 protein: CSVYMDTEAFF
clone size: .; D gene: .; V gene: TRBV28; J gene: TRBJ2-5; CDR3 DNA: TGTGCCAGCAGGAGGGCTCAAGAGACCCAGTACTTC; CDR3 protein: CASRRAQETQYF
clone size: .; D gene: TRBD1; V gene: TRBV7-6; J gene: TRBJ2-5; CDR3 DNA: TGTGCCAGCAGCTCCTCGAACAGGGGAGAGACCCAGTACTTC; CDR3 protein: CASSSSNRGETQYF
clone size: .; D gene: .; V gene: TRBV20-1; J gene: TRBJ2-1; CDR3 DNA: TGCAGTGCTCCGGGGCTTAACGCTTACAATGAGCAGTTCTTC; CDR3 protein: CSAPGLNAYNEQFF
clone size: .; D gene: .; V gene: TRBV7-8; J gene: TRBJ1-6; CDR3 DNA: TGTGCCAGCAGCTTAGGGGATGCGTATTCACCCCTCCACTTT; CDR3 protein: CASSLGDAYSPLHF
clone size: .; D gene: .; V gene: TRBV11-2; J gene: TRBJ1-3; CDR3 DNA: TGTGCCAGCAGCTTAACGTCCGGGGCTATCTCTGGAAACACCATATATTTT; CDR3 protein: CASSLTSGAISGNTIYF
clone size: .; D gene: TRBD1; V gene: TRBV15; J gene: TRBJ2-3; CDR3 DNA: TGTGCCACCAGCAGAGAGACAGGGTACTATCATAGCACAGATACGCAGTATTTT; CDR3 protein: CATSRETGYYHSTDTQYF
clone size: .; D gene: TRBD2; V gene: TRBV4-1; J gene: TRBJ2-1; CDR3 DNA: TGCGCCAGCAGCCAAGATGTCGGGGGGGCCTCCTACAATGAGCAGTTCTTC; CDR3 protein: CASSQDVGGASYNEQFF
clone size: few; D gene: .; V gene: TRBV6-2/TRBV6-3; J gene: TRBJ1-2; CDR3 DNA: TGTGCCAGCAGTTGGGACGGCTATGGCTACACCTTC; CDR3 protein: CASSWDGYGYTF
clone size: .; D gene: .; V gene: TRBV11-2; J gene: TRBJ1-2; CDR3 DNA: TGTGCCAGCAGCTCCGCTACAGGGCCCCGGAGTGGCTACACCTTC; CDR3 protein: CASSSATGPRSGYTF
clone size: few; D gene: .; V gene: TRBV10-3; J gene: TRBJ1-1; CDR3 DNA: TGTGCCATCAGTGAGTCCCCCCAAGGAAAGAACACTGAAGCTTTCTTT; CDR3 protein: CAISESPQGKNTEAFF
clone size: .; D gene: TRBD2; V gene: TRBV20-1; J gene: TRBJ2-1; CDR3 DNA: TGCAGTGCTACAAGCGGTACTAGCGGATACAATGAGCAGTTCTTC; CDR3 protein: CSATSGTSGYNEQFF
clone size: .; D gene: TRBD1; V gene: TRBV7-2; J gene: TRBJ1-1; CDR3 DNA: TGTACCAGCAGCTTGGGACAGGAAAGGACTGAAGCTTTCTTT; CDR3 protein: CTSSLGQERTEAFF
clone size: .; D gene: TRBD1; V gene: TRBV18; J gene: TRBJ1-1; CDR3 DNA: TGTGCCAGCTCACCCGGACAGGGGGCCGGTATCACTGAAGCTTTCTTT; CDR3 protein: CASSPGQGAGITEAFF
clone size: few; D gene: .; V gene: TRBV4-3; J gene: TRBJ1-1; CDR3 DNA: TGCGCCAGCAGCCAAGGGAAAAACACTGAGGCTTTCTTT; CDR3 protein: CASSQGKNTEAFF
clone size: .; D gene: .; V gene: TRBV29-1; J gene: TRBJ2-7; CDR3 DNA: TGCAGCGTCGGGCTCCCCCAGGGTGGCACCTCCTACGAGCAGTACTTC; CDR3 protein: CSVGLPQGGTSYEQYF
clone size: .; D gene: .; V gene: TRBV3-1; J gene: TRBJ2-5; CDR3 DNA: TGTGCCAGCAGCCAAGTAGGATTTGGCGAAGAGACCCAGTACTTC; CDR3 protein: CASSQVGFGEETQYF
clone size: few; D gene: .; V gene: TRBV9; J gene: TRBJ2-1; CDR3 DNA: TGTGCCAGCAGCCCAACAGTGTCCTGGGGCAATGAGCAGTTCTTC; CDR3 protein: CASSPTVSWGNEQFF
clone size: .; D gene: .; V gene: TRBV4-3; J gene: TRBJ1-1; CDR3 DNA: TGCGCCAGCAGCCAAGAAGGGTTGAACACTGAAGCTTTCTTT; CDR3 protein: CASSQEGLNTEAFF
clone size: .; D gene: .; V gene: TRBV11-2; J gene: TRBJ1-2; CDR3 DNA: TGTGCCAGCAGTATCGACAGGTGGAGCGGCTACACCTTC; CDR3 protein: CASSIDRWSGYTF
clone size: .; D gene: .; V gene: TRBV18; J gene: TRBJ1-2; CDR3 DNA: TGTGCCAGCTCACAATATGAGGACAGAAGCTTC; CDR3 protein: CASSQYEDRSF
clone size: few; D gene: .; V gene: TRBV29-1; J gene: TRBJ1-1; CDR3 DNA: TGCAGCGTTCGCGAGGGGAACACTGAAGCTTTCTTT; CDR3 protein: CSVREGNTEAFF
clone size: few; D gene: .; V gene: TRBV6-1; J gene: TRBJ1-2; CDR3 DNA: TGTGCCAGCAGTTGGGGACTGAACCAGAACTATGGCTACACCTTC; CDR3 protein: CASSWGLNQNYGYTF
clone size: few; D gene: TRBD1; V gene: TRBV19; J gene: TRBJ2-7; CDR3 DNA: TGTGCCAGCCTAGACAGGGTGTCCTACGAGCAGTACTTC; CDR3 protein: CASLDRVSYEQYF
clone size: .; D gene: TRBD2; V gene: TRBV20-1; J gene: TRBJ2-7; CDR3 DNA: TGCAGTGCCCAAAGCGGGACTGGATCTTCCTACGAGCAGTACTTC; CDR3 protein: CSAQSGTGSSYEQYF
clone size: few; D gene: TRBD1; V gene: TRBV7-3; J gene: TRBJ2-7; CDR3 DNA: TGTGCCAGCAGCTTAACGGGGACAGGGGAAGGACACGAGCAGTACTTC; CDR3 protein: CASSLTGTGEGHEQYF
clone size: once; D gene: .; V gene: TRBV2; J gene: TRBJ2-1; CDR3 DNA: TGTGCCAGCAGTGAACGCGACGCGGATGAGCAGTTCTTC; CDR3 protein: CASSERDADEQFF
clone size: .; D gene: .; V gene: TRBV18; J gene: TRBJ2-3; CDR3 DNA: TGTGCCAGCTCACCACGGGACTTCACAGATACGCAGTATTTT; CDR3 protein: CASSPRDFTDTQYF
clone size: .; D gene: TRBD1; V gene: TRBV2; J gene: TRBJ2-5; CDR3 DNA: TGTGCCAGCTCCCGGGACAGGGTAGAAGAGACCCAGTACTTC; CDR3 protein: CASSRDRVEETQYF
clone size: few; D gene: .; V gene: TRBV7-8; J gene: TRBJ1-2; CDR3 DNA: TGTGCCAGCAGCCCAGGGACTGGGGGCTACACCTTC; CDR3 protein: CASSPGTGGYTF
clone size: few; D gene: TRBD1; V gene: TRBV6-1; J gene: TRBJ1-2; CDR3 DNA: TGTGCCAGCACCCTATCCGGGACAGGGGGCGGCTACACCTTC; CDR3 protein: CASTLSGTGGGYTF
clone size: .; D gene: TRBD1; V gene: TRBV7-8; J gene: TRBJ2-6; CDR3 DNA: TGTGCCAGCAGCAAGACAGGGGTTGGTGGGGCCAACGTCCTGACTTTC; CDR3 protein: CASSKTGVGGANVLTF
clone size: many; D gene: .; V gene: TRBV2; J gene: TRBJ1-1; CDR3 DNA: TGTGCCAGCCTTTTCGGGCAGGGTGTGAACACTGAAGCTTTCTTT; CDR3 protein: CASLFGQGVNTEAFF
clone size: .; D gene: .; V gene: TRBV4-1; J gene: TRBJ1-1; CDR3 DNA: TGCGCCAGCAGCCCAAGCTTTAGCGCGAACACTGAAGCTTTCTTT; CDR3 protein: CASSPSFSANTEAFF
clone size: .; D gene: TRBD1; V gene: TRBV6-5; J gene: TRBJ1-2; CDR3 DNA: TGTGCCAGCAGTTATAGCGGGACAGGGGTTTATTATGGCTACACCTTC; CDR3 protein: CASSYSGTGVYYGYTF
clone size: .; D gene: .; V gene: TRBV18; J gene: TRBJ2-7; CDR3 DNA: TGTGCCAGCTCACCACAGGCGGTCTACGAGCAGTACTTC; CDR3 protein: CASSPQAVYEQYF
clone size: few; D gene: .; V gene: TRBV4-2; J gene: TRBJ1-5; CDR3 DNA: TGTGCCAGCAGCCAAGAGACCAGCTCCAATCAGCCCCAGCATTTT; CDR3 protein: CASSQETSSNQPQHF
clone size: .; D gene: .; V gene: TRBV7-2; J gene: TRBJ1-1; CDR3 DNA: TGTGCCAGCAGCTTAGACCGGACAGACGATATGAACACTGAAGCTTTCTTT; CDR3 protein: CASSLDRTDDMNTEAFF
clone size: .; D gene: .; V gene: TRBV29-1; J gene: TRBJ2-3; CDR3 DNA: TGCAGCGTTGGGAGGTCCGCTTATCAGGTGTATTTT; CDR3 protein: CSVGRSAYQVYF
clone size: many; D gene: TRBD1; V gene: TRBV7-8; J gene: TRBJ2-7; CDR3 DNA: TGTGCCAGCAGCTTAGCGGGACAGTACGAGCAGTACTTC; CDR3 protein: CASSLAGQYEQYF
clone size: many; D gene: TRBD1; V gene: TRBV7-2; J gene: TRBJ2-7; CDR3 DNA: TGTGCCAGCAGCTTAATTTCCGGGACAGGGAGTCGTTCGTCCTACGAGCAGTACTTC; CDR3 protein: CASSLISGTGSRSSYEQYF
clone size: .; D gene: TRBD2; V gene: TRBV7-6; J gene: TRBJ2-5; CDR3 DNA: TGTGCCAGCAGCTTAGCGGTGACTAGCGGGGAGGGAAAAGAGACCCAGTACTTC; CDR3 protein: CASSLAVTSGEGKETQYF
clone size: few; D gene: TRBD1; V gene: TRBV7-8; J gene: TRBJ1-2; CDR3 DNA: TGTGCCAGCAGCTCAGAGGGGACAGGTGTTCTGTATGGCTACACCTTC; CDR3 protein: CASSSEGTGVLYGYTF
clone size: few; D gene: .; V gene: TRBV25-1; J gene: TRBJ1-6; CDR3 DNA: TGTGCCAGCAGCCCCCTGAGGGTTAATTCACCCCTCCACTTT; CDR3 protein: CASSPLRVNSPLHF
clone size: .; D gene: .; V gene: TRBV7-6; J gene: TRBJ2-3; CDR3 DNA: TGTGCCAGCAATGAGAGGGGCCTATATAGCACAGATACGCAGTATTTT; CDR3 protein: CASNERGLYSTDTQYF
clone size: few; D gene: .; V gene: TRBV3-1; J gene: TRBJ1-6; CDR3 DNA: TGTGCCAGCAGCCAGGTCCGGGGGGGGTCTTCACCCCTCCACTTT; CDR3 protein: CASSQVRGGSSPLHF
clone size: many; D gene: .; V gene: TRBV12-3/TRBV12-4; J gene: TRBJ1-2; CDR3 DNA: TGTGCCATCGGGACACCGCCTAACTATGGCTACACCTTC; CDR3 protein: CAIGTPPNYGYTF